This T cell receptor beta chain was recorded in a study of response to subunit inactivated influenza vaccine. On this clonotype: Its antigen is currently unknown.

TCRdb passed the RT-PCR reads through MiXCR, listing each CDR3 protein once. The sample includes about 480,000 distinct CDR3 sequences, over 10% seen only once; the top ten take roughly 14%. V was shortened by 4 bases and J by 6 bases, with 21 bases between the two germline ends. Germline V lookup: CDR1 SGHTA, CDR2 FQGNSA. This CDR3 spans 17 amino acids. General study points: The authors suggested that few new T cells are recruited per seasonal influenza vaccination.

J is TRBJ2-2 and V is TRBV7-2; D may correspond to TRBD1 or TRBD2 (5 bases each). The receptor was isolated from a man aged 50 to 59 who received an inactivated influenza vaccine. The material sequenced was PBMCs from blood, taken about 6 weeks after vaccination. The CDR3 protein is CASSSSSLGAGAGELFF. The CDR3 DNA reads as TGTGCCAGCAGCTCCTCCTCCCTCGGGGCGGGTGCCGGGGAGCTGTTTTTT.